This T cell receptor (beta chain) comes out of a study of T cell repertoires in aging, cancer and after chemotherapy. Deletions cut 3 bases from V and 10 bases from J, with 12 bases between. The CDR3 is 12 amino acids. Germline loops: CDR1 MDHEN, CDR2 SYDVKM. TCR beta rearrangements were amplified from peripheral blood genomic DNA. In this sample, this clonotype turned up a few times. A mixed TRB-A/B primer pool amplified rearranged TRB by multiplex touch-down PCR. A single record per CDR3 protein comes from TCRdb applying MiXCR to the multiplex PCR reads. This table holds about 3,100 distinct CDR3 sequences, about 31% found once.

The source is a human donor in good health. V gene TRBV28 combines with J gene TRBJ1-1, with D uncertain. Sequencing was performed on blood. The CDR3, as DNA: TGTGCCAGCAGTTTTCCGGGTCGGGGAGCTTTCTTT. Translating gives CASSFPGRGAFF.